This entry lists 29 T cell receptor beta chains sequenced from one sample in a study of regulatory T cells in long-lasting Graves disease. Time point in this sample: persistent/refractory GD, antithyroid drugs over 5 years with positive TRAb. Scientists built the TCR library using RNA that was extracted from PBMCs. Researchers made TCR beta libraries by using iRepertoire HTBI primers and running Arm-PCR on CDR3 regions. MiXCR, applied by TCRdb to the multiplex PCR reads, yields one record per CDR3 protein. Among a few hundred thousand distinct CDR3 sequences listed, around a quarter were seen once. The sample consisted of peripheral blood mononuclear cells (PBMCs), taken when the disease was refractory, from a patient treated with antithyroid drugs. These receptors came from a female donor with Graves disease.

The chain couples TRBV3-1 to TRBJ1-6; the D gene is possibly TRBD1 (6 bases). CDR3 length: 15 amino acids. Between the trimmed V and J ends, which lost 2 bases and 7 bases, there was a span of 12 bases. Germline assignment: CDR1 LGHDT and CDR2 YNNKEL (reference sequence). The CDR3 nucleotides read TGTGCCAGCAGCCAATTCGGGCAGGGGAATTCACCCCTCCACTTT. Its translation: CASSQFGQGNSPLHF. Looking up the rest from reference TRBV3-1 and TRBJ1-6 gives the full variable domain: DTAVSQTPKYLVTQMGNDKSIKCEQNLGHDTMYWYKQDSKKFLKIMFSYNNKELIINETVPNRFSPKSPDKAHLNLHINSLELGDSAVYFCASSQFGQGNSPLHFGNGTRLTVT.

This chain joins TRBV29-1 and TRBJ1-2; D might be TRBD1 (5 bases). CDR3 size: 14 residues. V was pared by 2 bases and J by 4 bases, with 14 bases between. Germline lookup yields CDR1 SQVTM and CDR2 ANQGSEA. This CDR3 reads CSVEYRGRVYGYTF. The CDR3 DNA is TGCAGCGTTGAATATCGAGGCAGGGTCTATGGCTACACCTTC. The whole variable domain, filled in from reference TRBV29-1 and TRBJ1-2, reads SAVISQKPSRDICQRGTSLTIQCQVDSQVTMMFWYRQQPGQSLTLIATANQGSEATYESGFVIDKFPISRPNLTFSTLTVSNMSPEDSSIYLCSVEYRGRVYGYTFGSGTRLTVV.

This chain links TRBV7-7 with TRBJ2-2; maybe TRBD1 (6 bases). This CDR3 is built from 17 residues. Trimming left V 5 bases short and J 3 bases short, with 19 bases between. Looked up from germline, CDR1 is SSHAT and CDR2 is FNYEAQ (reference sequence). CDR3 sequence: CASSQGIQGVDTGELFF. The DNA of the CDR3 is TGTGCCAGCAGCCAAGGCATACAGGGAGTTGACACCGGGGAGCTGTTTTTT. The variable domain in full, completed from reference TRBV7-7 and TRBJ2-2, reads GAGVSQSPRYKVTKRGQDVTLRCDPISSHATLYWYQQALGQGPEFLTYFNYEAQPDKSGLPSDRFSAERPEGSISTLTIQRTEQRDSAMYRCASSQGIQGVDTGELFFGEGSRLTVL.

This clonotype was seen more than once but under ten times. This chain links TRBV9 with TRBJ2-3, with unresolved D. This CDR3 region has 12 residues. Trimming shortened V by 0 bases and J by 4 bases, and 3 bases separated the two germline ends. Germline assignment: CDR1 SGDLS and CDR2 YYNGEE. The CDR3 sequence is CASSVGADTQYF. In DNA, the CDR3 is TGTGCCAGCAGCGTAGGCGCAGATACGCAGTATTTT.

A note on this clonotype: It may be a read error: a sequence one base away is much more abundant. The rearrangement links TRBV6-1 to TRBJ2-5; TRBD2 agrees at 14 bases. CDR3 length: 15 residues. Germline V CDR1 and CDR2: MNHNS, SASEGT. The V segment lost 10 bases and the J segment 5 bases; nucleotides outside the gene matches: 9. CDR3 sequence (DNA): TGTGCCACCGAGGGACTAGCGGGAGCGGGTGAGACCCAGTACTTC. Translation gives CATEGLAGAGETQYF.

This clonotype has a count of ten or more. The V gene is TRBV20-1, the J gene TRBJ1-5, with 11 bases identical to TRBD1. The CDR3 length is 15 residues. V gave up 4 bases and J gave up 6 bases; unmatched junction bases: 8. Germline V lookup: CDR1 DFQATT, CDR2 SNEGSKA (reference sequence). Here the CDR3 reads CSATIGTGGSQPQHF. In DNA, the CDR3 is TGCAGTGCTACCATAGGGACAGGGGGAAGTCAGCCCCAGCATTTT.

This sequence joins TRBV3-1 and TRBJ2-7; D is perhaps TRBD1 (5 bases). Per germline, CDR1 LGHDT and CDR2 YNNKEL (reference sequence). The CDR3 spans 13 residues. Trimming took 8 bases from V and 3 from J, leaving 14 bases between them. The CDR3 nucleotides read TGTGCCAGCCTTAGTCTCGACAGCTACGAGCAGTACTTC. Its translation is CASLSLDSYEQYF.

This clonotype was observed a handful of times. The CDR3 nucleotides read TGTGCCAGCAGTGGAAGGACTGCGGTCAATTCACCCCTCCACTTT. Translating gives CASSGRTAVNSPLHF. The V and J genes are TRBV12-3 or TRBV12-4 and TRBJ1-6, with D uncertain. This CDR3 has 15 amino acids. V was trimmed by 5 bases and J by 7 bases, leaving 15 bases between them.

The rearrangement joins TRBV27 to TRBJ2-3; 12 bases fit TRBD2. CDR3 length: 16 residues. Unmatched junction bases numbered 3, after V lost 5 bases and J lost 0 bases. CDR1 and CDR2 from the germline V gene are MNHEY and SMNVEV (reference sequence). The CDR3 protein is CASSPGLAGSTDTQYF. The DNA for the CDR3 is TGTGCCAGCAGTCCAGGACTAGCGGGGAGCACAGATACGCAGTATTTT.

With respect to this clonotype: This may arise from a read error, as a much more abundant clone is one base away. The chain combines TRBV28 with TRBJ2-7, with D maybe TRBD2 (5 bases). CDR1 MDHEN and CDR2 SYDVKM come from the germline V gene. The CDR3 covers 15 residues. The CDR3 protein is CASTPLGRDYYEQCF. The CDR3 region has the DNA TGTGCCAGCACCCCCTTGGGGAGAGATTACTACGAGCAGTGCTTC.

Many counts were recorded for this clonotype. The rearrangement joins TRBV20-1 to TRBJ2-5, with 7 nucleotides matching TRBD2. Germline CDR1 DFQATT, CDR2 SNEGSKA (reference sequence). This CDR3 is 14 amino acids long. With 1 base clipped from V and 2 bases from J, the junction kept 4 bases outside the gene matches. In DNA, the CDR3 is TGCAGTGCTAGAGGTAGCGGGCCTCAAGAGACCCAGTACTTC. Its protein is CSARGSGPQETQYF.

DNA for the CDR3: TGTGCCAGCAGCTCCCGGACAGGGGACACCCGGAGCTCTGGGGCCAACGTCCTGACTTTC. Its protein is CASSSRTGDTRSSGANVLTF. This rearrangement joins TRBV9 to TRBJ2-6, with TRBD1 matching over 9 bases. V lost 4 bases and J lost 0; bases outside the gene matches: 14. Germline V lookup: CDR1 SGDLS, CDR2 YYNGEE. This CDR3 region has 20 residues.

This clonotype was counted a few times. The chain has TRBV6-1 and TRBJ2-1, with 15 nucleotides matching TRBD2. Germline values: CDR1 MNHNS, CDR2 SASEGT. CDR3 length: 15 amino acids. V gave up 10 bases and J gave up 4 bases; unmatched junction bases: 5. The CDR3, as DNA: TGTGCCATCGGACTAGCGGGAGGGGGATACAATGAGCAGTTCTTC. This codes for CAIGLAGGGYNEQFF.

The rearrangement uses TRBV6-1 and TRBJ2-2, with 11 bases matching TRBD1. V lost 5 bases to trimming and J lost 5 bases; unmatched junction nucleotides: 7. Per the germline V gene, CDR1 is MNHNS and CDR2 is SASEGT. The CDR3 contains 16 residues. CDR3 coding DNA: TGTGCCAGCAGTTCCGGGACAGGGGGAGGTACCGGGGAGCTGTTTTTT. Amino acid sequence: CASSSGTGGGTGELFF.

This sequence joins TRBV4-3 and TRBJ2-7; D remains ambiguous. The CDR3 sequence is 12 residues long. With 8 bases removed from V and 2 bases from J, the gap between germline ends came to 10 bases. The germline gives CDR1 LGHNA, CDR2 YSLEER. The CDR3 reads CASPERAYEQYF. DNA of the CDR3: TGCGCCAGCCCCGAGAGAGCCTACGAGCAGTACTTC.

This clonotype was observed at least ten times. V and J are TRBV9 and TRBJ2-7; D tentatively fits TRBD1 or TRBD2 (5 bases each). The ends were cut back, 0 bases at V and 6 bases at J, with 13 bases in the middle. The CDR3 loop spans 14 amino acids. Germline V gives CDR1 SGDLS, CDR2 YYNGEE. DNA of the CDR3: TGTGCCAGCAGCGTAGACCCGGGAAGGGGCGAGCAGTACTTC. It encodes CASSVDPGRGEQYF. Variable domain in full (rest from reference TRBV9 and TRBJ2-7): DSGVTQTPKHLITATGQRVTLRCSPRSGDLSVYWYQQSLDQGLQFLIQYYNGEERAKGNILERFSAQQFPDLHSELNLSSLELGDSALYFCASSVDPGRGEQYFGPGTRLTVT.

The chain is built from TRBV5-4 and TRBJ2-5; 13 nucleotides line up with TRBD2. The CDR3 contains 16 residues. The V and J ends lost 4 bases and 5 bases, in that order; junction bases with no gene match: 8. CDR1 and CDR2 (germline): SGHNT, YYREEE (reference sequence). The CDR3 region has the DNA TGTGCCAGCAGCCCCAGGACTAGCGGGAGCAGGGAGACCCAGTACTTC. This gives the protein CASSPRTSGSRETQYF. The variable domain in full, completed from reference TRBV5-4 and TRBJ2-5, reads ETGVTQSPTHLIKTRGQQVTLRCSSQSGHNTVSWYQQALGQGPQFIFQYYREEENGRGNFPPRFSGLQFPNYSSELNVNALELDDSALYLCASSPRTSGSRETQYFGPGTRLLVL.

The sample holds many counts of this clonotype. CDR3 sequence (DNA): TGTGCCAGCAGCACCTTTGGGCGGGCGGCCACCGGGGAGCTGTTTTTT. This gives the protein CASSTFGRAATGELFF. This chain joins TRBV7-9 and TRBJ2-2; D is perhaps TRBD2 (5 bases). Germline lookup yields CDR1 SEHNR and CDR2 FQNEAQ (reference sequence). The length of the CDR3 is 16 residues. V was cut by 5 bases and J by 4 bases, with 17 bases left in between.

The chain carries TRBV3-1 and TRBJ1-3, with D unresolved. Germline V gives CDR1 LGHDT, CDR2 YNNKEL (reference sequence). The CDR3 runs to 15 residues. Deletions cut 1 base from V and 0 bases from J, with 7 bases between. This chain's CDR3 is CASSQGTVSGNTIYF. The CDR3, as DNA: TGTGCCAGCAGCCAAGGAACTGTCTCTGGAAACACCATATATTTT.

This clonotype appeared a few times. The chain combines TRBV19 with TRBJ2-7, with 8 bases fitting TRBD1. There are 14 residues in the CDR3. Germline values: CDR1 LNHDA, CDR2 SQIVND (reference sequence). The trim removed 8 bases at V and 4 bases at J, leaving 10 bases unmatched. CDR3 coding DNA: TGTGCCAGTGGAGACAGGGGCCCCCTTTACGAGCAGTACTTC. Protein: CASGDRGPLYEQYF. Variable domain in full (rest from reference TRBV19 and TRBJ2-7): DGGITQSPKYLFRKEGQNVTLSCEQNLNHDAMYWYRQDPGQGLRLIYYSQIVNDFQKGDIAEGYSVSREKKESFPLTVTSAQKNPTAFYLCASGDRGPLYEQYFGPGTRLTVT.

This clonotype was seen only a few times. This chain uses TRBV20-1 with TRBJ2-1, with 10 bases identical to TRBD2. Losses at the gene ends were 3 bases for V and 3 bases for J; bases not matched to a gene: 5. CDR3 size: 15 residues. Per germline, CDR1 DFQATT and CDR2 SNEGSKA (reference sequence). The CDR3 region is CSASATSGNYNEQFF. CDR3 DNA sequence: TGCAGTGCTAGCGCCACTAGCGGGAACTACAATGAGCAGTTCTTC.

Regarding this clonotype: Given a much more abundant clone one base away, this may be a read error. The chain recombines TRBV2 with TRBJ1-1; possible D gene TRBD1, 5 bases. Germline CDR1 and CDR2: SNHLY and FYNNEI. The length of the CDR3 is 15 residues. Written as DNA, the CDR3 is TGTGCCAGCAGTGAATTTAGGACATTGAACACTGAAGCTCTCTTT. The encoded protein is CASSEFRTLNTEALF.

Regarding this clonotype: A much larger clonotype is one base distant, so this may be a read error. This chain connects TRBV6-2 or TRBV6-3 to TRBJ2-7; D ambiguous. Germline-derived CDR1 and CDR2 are MNHEY and SVGEGT. This CDR3 is 12 amino acids long. CDR3 region: CVSSYGPAERYF. CDR3 nucleotides: TGTGTCAGCAGTTACGGTCCCGCGGAGCGGTACTTC.

This clonotype came up many times. The chain combines TRBV11-2 with TRBJ1-5; possible D gene TRBD1, 5 bases. Trimming cost V 5 bases and J 6 bases, with 17 bases left between them. This CDR3 region has 15 residues. Germline-derived CDR1 and CDR2 are SGHAT and FQNNGV. In DNA form, the CDR3 reads TGTGCCAGCAGCGCCGACGGCCGAGGGGTTCAGCCCCAGCATTTT. Translated: CASSADGRGVQPQHF.

Note on this clonotype: The CDR3 end shows no conserved phenylalanine or tryptophan, and so a read error is likely. This rearrangement joins TRBV5-1 to TRBJ2-7; D call uncertain. The CDR3 loop spans 14 amino acids. Per the germline V gene, CDR1 is SGHRS and CDR2 is YFSETQ. V lost 0 bases to trimming and J lost 2 bases, with 9 bases between them. CDR3 in DNA: TGCGCCAGCAGCTTGGATACAATAGCCTACGAGCAGTACCTC. Its translation is CASSLDTIAYEQYL.

This clonotype has just a few counts. The gene calls are TRBV3-1 and TRBJ1-1, with no clear D. The germline V gene encodes CDR1 LGHDT and CDR2 YNNKEL (reference sequence). This CDR3 is 14 amino acids long. Trimming removed 2 bases from V and 4 bases from J, with 11 bases in between. CDR3 region: CASSQRSLGTEAFF. DNA of the CDR3: TGTGCCAGCAGCCAAAGGAGTTTGGGCACTGAAGCTTTCTTT. The whole variable domain, remainder taken from reference TRBV3-1 and TRBJ1-1, is DTAVSQTPKYLVTQMGNDKSIKCEQNLGHDTMYWYKQDSKKFLKIMFSYNNKELIINETVPNRFSPKSPDKAHLNLHINSLELGDSAVYFCASSQRSLGTEAFFGQGTRLTVV.

The chain employs TRBV5-6 and TRBJ2-7, with 11 bases aligning to TRBD1. CDR3 size: 15 residues. CDR1 and CDR2 (germline): SGHDT, YYEEEE. V lost 3 bases, J lost 6 bases, and 8 bases stayed unmatched. The CDR3 loop reads CASSSDRGRDPEQYF. The DNA for the CDR3 is TGTGCCAGCAGCTCGGACAGGGGGCGCGACCCCGAGCAGTACTTC.

The chain combines TRBV28 with TRBJ2-1; 9 nucleotides line up with TRBD1. The germline V gene encodes CDR1 MDHEN and CDR2 SYDVKM. This CDR3 is 19 amino acids long. The trim removed 4 bases at V and 8 bases at J, leaving 21 bases unmatched. In DNA form, the CDR3 reads TGTGCCAGCAGTTCTCATTTTCAATACAGGGGGCAGCGCTTGGATGAGCAGTTCTTC. Translating gives CASSSHFQYRGQRLDEQFF. Full variable domain (rest looked up from reference TRBV28 and TRBJ2-1): DVKVTQSSRYLVKRTGEKVFLECVQDMDHENMFWYRQDPGLGLRLIYFSYDVKMKEKGDIPEGYSVSREKKERFSLILESASTNQTSMYLCASSSHFQYRGQRLDEQFFGPGTRLTVL.

This clonotype was seen ten or more times. The chain couples TRBV6-5 to TRBJ2-2; D gene unclear. The ends were cut back, 4 bases at V and 5 bases at J, with 11 bases in the middle. The CDR3 length is 14 residues. Germline-derived CDR1 and CDR2 are MNHEY and SVGAGI. CDR3 sequence (DNA): TGTGCCAGCAGTTTCGAACGGCGAACCGGGGAGCTGTTTTTT. As protein: CASSFERRTGELFF.